The 24 T cell receptor beta chains below all came from one sample that was sequenced in a study of cytomegalovirus exposure and HLA in healthy donors. Primers included in the PCR were 60 Vbeta and 13 Jbeta primers. Clones were read by immunoSEQ multiplex PCR, and TCRdb kept only the in-frame ones, dropping some. The sample has 90,000 to 100,000 clones, approximately 78% seen once. The material sequenced was PBMCs. All receptors come from an older woman in good health and CMV-seronegative.

This chain uses TRBV2 with TRBJ1-5; D is uncertain. The germline gives CDR1 SNHLY, CDR2 FYNNEI. V was pared by 7 bases and J by 0 bases, with 10 bases between. The CDR3 length is 14 residues. This CDR3 reads CASKSGFSNQPQHF. Here the CDR3 DNA reads TGTGCCAGCAAATCAGGTTTTAGCAATCAGCCCCAGCATTTT.

CDR3 sequence (DNA): TGTGCCAGCAGCCCCAATCAGGGCCTCTACGAGCAGTACTTC. Translated: CASSPNQGLYEQYF. This chain connects TRBV5-6 to TRBJ2-7, with TRBD1 as a possible D gene (5 bases). The CDR3 has 14 residues. Germline V lookup: CDR1 SGHDT, CDR2 YYEEEE. Trimming took 4 bases from V and 3 from J, leaving 14 bases between them.

V is TRBV7-2 and J is TRBJ2-1; D perhaps matches TRBD2 (7 bases). The germline CDR1 and CDR2 sequences are SGHTA and FQGNSA. CDR3 length equals 18 residues. Trimming removed 7 bases at V and 7 bases at J, with 29 bases between. DNA of the CDR3: TGTGCCAGCACCCTTTGGGGGGCGGGGGATCACCCTCGGAATGAGCAGTTCTTC. This gives the protein CASTLWGAGDHPRNEQFF.

This chain uses TRBV5-4 with TRBJ1-2; perhaps TRBD1 as D (5 bases). There are 13 residues in the CDR3. V was trimmed by 4 bases and J by 2 bases, leaving 9 bases between them. CDR1 and CDR2 from the germline V gene are SGHNT and YYREEE (reference sequence). CDR3 in DNA: TGTGCCAGCAGCGGGGGACTGAACTATGGCTACACCTTC. This translates into CASSGGLNYGYTF.

The chain employs TRBV10-3 and TRBJ2-5, with TRBD1 identical over 8 bases. The germline gives CDR1 ENHRY, CDR2 SYGVKD. J lost 5 bases, V lost 0 bases, and 2 bases had no gene match. The CDR3 runs to 14 residues. DNA for the CDR3: TGTGCCATCAGTGAGTCGACAGGGGTTGAGACCCAGTACTTC. Residues: CAISESTGVETQYF.

The chain employs TRBV6-5 and TRBJ1-3, with TRBD1 matching over 7 bases. With V trimmed by 0 bases and J by 1 base, 3 bases remained unmatched. Germline-derived CDR1 and CDR2 are MNHEY and SVGAGI. This CDR3 comprises 16 residues. The CDR3 region is CASSYSSGGSGNTIYF. CDR3 in DNA: TGTGCCAGCAGTTACTCGTCAGGGGGGTCTGGAAACACCATATATTTT.

The J gene is TRBJ2-7, the V gene TRBV18; 10 positions match TRBD2. J lost 2 bases, V lost 1 base, and 5 bases had no gene match. Germline values: CDR1 KGHSH, CDR2 LQKENI. The CDR3 is 16 residues long. DNA of the CDR3: TGTGCCAGCTCACCACGGGTAGCGGGAGGTCCCTACGAGCAGTACTTC. The encoded protein is CASSPRVAGGPYEQYF.

This chain connects TRBV29-1 to TRBJ1-1, with D possibly matching TRBD1 (5 bases). The CDR3 contains 13 residues. The V and J ends lost 5 bases and 1 base respectively, with 11 bases between them. Germline CDR1 SQVTM, CDR2 ANQGSEA. In DNA, the CDR3 is TGCAGCGTTATCCAGGGAGGGAACACTGAAGCTTTCTTT. Its protein product is CSVIQGGNTEAFF.

V is TRBV10-2 and J is TRBJ1-5; D is perhaps TRBD1 (6 bases). Germline V gene data show CDR1 as WSHSY and CDR2 as SAAADI. This CDR3 is 14 amino acids long. The germline V and J ends were trimmed by 2 bases and 5 bases, with 10 bases remaining between them. The CDR3: CASSERTGYQPQHF. The CDR3 DNA reads TGCGCCAGCAGTGAGCGTACAGGGTATCAGCCCCAGCATTTT.

This CDR3 reads CASSYGTGRGYTF. The CDR3 region has the DNA TGTGCCAGCAGTTACGGGACAGGGCGTGGCTACACCTTC. This chain connects TRBV6-6 to TRBJ1-2; 9 nucleotides match TRBD1. The CDR3 runs 13 residues. V gave up 2 bases and J gave up 7 bases; unmatched junction bases: 2. The V gene's germline CDR1 is MNHNY and CDR2 SVGAGI (reference sequence).

This CDR3 reads CASSPIETVAYEQYF. The CDR3 nucleotides read TGTGCCAGCAGCCCGATCGAGACAGTAGCCTACGAGCAGTACTTC. The chain uses TRBV5-6 and TRBJ2-7, with a tentative D call TRBD1 (5 bases). The ends were cut back, 4 bases at V and 2 bases at J, with 16 bases in the middle. This CDR3 has 15 amino acids. Germline lookup yields CDR1 SGHDT and CDR2 YYEEEE.

V is TRBV4-1 and J is TRBJ2-7; 9 nucleotides line up with TRBD1. The trim removed 3 bases at V and 4 bases at J, leaving 7 bases unmatched. Per germline, CDR1 MGHRA and CDR2 YSYEKL. The CDR3 extends over 15 amino acids. CDR3 bases: TGCGCCAGCAGCCAGAGTACCGGGACAGGGTACGAGCAGTACTTC. Residues: CASSQSTGTGYEQYF.

The rearrangement links TRBV21-1 to TRBJ2-6; the table's D call of TRBD1 was not tested on the DNA. TRBV21-1 is a known pseudogene. The CDR3 sequence is 17 residues long. CDR3 region: CASSKAQVPPGANVLTF. CDR3 DNA: TGTGCCAGCAGCAAAGCTCAGGTCCCCCCTGGGGCCAACGTCCTGACTTTC.

The chain couples TRBV7-8 to TRBJ2-7, with TRBD1 as a possible D gene (6 bases). V shed 0 bases and J shed 5 bases, with 11 bases lying between them. The CDR3 covers 14 residues. Germline lookup yields CDR1 SGHVS and CDR2 FQNEAQ. The CDR3 sequence: CASSLAGGKNEQYF. Here the CDR3 DNA reads TGTGCCAGCAGCTTAGCAGGGGGTAAAAACGAGCAGTACTTC.

The chain is built from TRBV6-5 and TRBJ1-5, with 7 bases aligning to TRBD1. Germline values: CDR1 MNHEY, CDR2 SVGAGI. CDR3 length: 14 residues. V shed 5 bases and J 2 bases; nucleotides not matched to a gene: 3. This chain's CDR3 is CASSRQGGNQPQHF. CDR3 sequence (DNA): TGTGCCAGCAGTAGACAGGGCGGCAATCAGCCCCAGCATTTT.

The chain joins TRBV2 to TRBJ2-3; TRBD2 agrees at 12 bases. This CDR3 is 17 amino acids long. Trimming cost V 2 bases and J 2 bases; bases outside gene matches: 5. CDR1 SNHLY and CDR2 FYNNEI come from the germline V gene. CDR3 nucleotide sequence: TGTGCCAGCAGTGAACTAGCGGGAGGGATACTCACAGATACGCAGTATTTT. It encodes CASSELAGGILTDTQYF.

The chain links TRBV2 to TRBJ2-7; 8 bases fit TRBD2. Trimming cost V 4 bases and J 2 bases; bases outside gene matches: 7. The CDR3 has 15 amino acids. Germline V CDR1 and CDR2: SNHLY, FYNNEI. The CDR3 DNA reads as TGTGCCAGCAGTGGCCTCGGACTAGCTACCTACGAGCAGTACTTC. This translates into CASSGLGLATYEQYF.

This chain joins TRBV30 and TRBJ2-3, with 7 bases aligning to TRBD2. The V gene end was trimmed by 3 bases and the J gene end by 6 bases; junction bases not matched to a gene: 12. The CDR3 covers 15 residues. Germline values: CDR1 GTSNPN, CDR2 SVGIG (reference sequence). The CDR3 sequence: CAWSYGLGETDTQYF. The CDR3 DNA is TGTGCCTGGAGCTATGGACTAGGGGAGACGGATACGCAGTATTTT.

The V call is TRBV5-6, the J call TRBJ2-2, with TRBD1 matching 7 bases. Trimming at V came to 4 bases and at J to 7 bases, leaving 10 bases not matched to a gene. In germline, CDR1 is SGHDT, CDR2 YYEEEE. The CDR3 extends over 15 amino acids. CDR3 coding DNA: TGTGCCAGCAGCCCTATCGACAGGGAAGGCGGGGAGCTGTTTTTT. Its protein product is CASSPIDREGGELFF.

This clone came up once. V usage is TRBV15 and J usage is TRBJ2-1, with TRBD2 matching over 9 bases. The CDR3 is 16 amino acids. Germline V gene lookup returns CDR1 LNHNV and CDR2 YYDKDF (reference sequence). V was clipped by 1 base and J by 7 bases; unmatched bases: 8. CDR3: CATSRGGGRASNEQFF. CDR3 DNA sequence: TGTGCCACCAGCAGAGGGGGCGGGAGGGCTAGTAATGAGCAGTTCTTC.

The rearrangement uses TRBV21-1 and TRBJ2-7; the table's D gene call, TRBD2, was not cross checked with the DNA. TRBV21-1 is a pseudogene locus. The CDR3 is 17 residues long. The CDR3 region is CASSKDKGLAGGYEQYF. The DNA of the CDR3 is TGTGCCAGCAGCAAAGACAAGGGACTAGCGGGAGGCTACGAGCAGTACTTC.

This clone came up once. The chain carries TRBV4-3 and TRBJ1-4; TRBD1 is a possible D gene (6 bases). The V end lost 4 bases, the J end lost 3 bases, and 12 bases lay between the germline ends. This CDR3 has 15 amino acids. CDR1 is LGHNA and CDR2 is YSLEER in the germline V gene. The CDR3 spells CASSRYRQANEKLFF. CDR3 nucleotide sequence: TGCGCCAGCAGCCGATACCGACAGGCTAATGAAAAACTGTTTTTT.

The chain carries TRBV15 and TRBJ2-5; D is perhaps TRBD2 (5 bases). Germline CDR1 LNHNV, CDR2 YYDKDF (reference sequence). This CDR3 has 15 residues. Trimming removed 4 bases at V and 1 base at J, with 13 bases between. The DNA for the CDR3 is TGTGCCACCAGCATTTCGGCGGGCCGCCAAGAGACCCAGTACTTC. As protein: CATSISAGRQETQYF.

The V call is TRBV7-6, the J call TRBJ2-1; D remains unclear. V was trimmed by 1 base and J by 5 bases, leaving 6 bases between them. Looked up from germline, CDR1 is SGHVS and CDR2 is FNYEAQ. This CDR3 has 13 residues. The CDR3 reads CASSLVPDNEQFF. CDR3 in DNA: TGTGCCAGCAGCTTAGTCCCCGACAATGAGCAGTTCTTC. Full variable domain (missing parts from reference TRBV7-6 and TRBJ2-1): GAGVSQSPRYKVTKRGQDVALRCDPISGHVSLYWYRQALGQGPEFLTYFNYEAQQDKSGLPNDRFSAERPEGSISTLTIQRTEQRDSAMYRCASSLVPDNEQFFGPGTRLTVL.